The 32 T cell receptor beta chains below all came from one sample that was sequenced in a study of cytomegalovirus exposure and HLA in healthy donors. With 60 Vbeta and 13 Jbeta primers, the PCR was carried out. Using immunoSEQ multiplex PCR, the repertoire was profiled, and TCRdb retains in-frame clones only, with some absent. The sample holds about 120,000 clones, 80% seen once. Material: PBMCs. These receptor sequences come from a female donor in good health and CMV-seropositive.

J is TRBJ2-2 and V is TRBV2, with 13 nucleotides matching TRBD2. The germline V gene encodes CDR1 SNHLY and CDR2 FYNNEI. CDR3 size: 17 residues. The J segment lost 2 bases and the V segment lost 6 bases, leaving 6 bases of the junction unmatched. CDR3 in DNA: TGTGCCAGCAGGTTACTAGCGGGGGGGACCAACACCGGGGAGCTGTTTTTT. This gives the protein CASRLLAGGTNTGELFF. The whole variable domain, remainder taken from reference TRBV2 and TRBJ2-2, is EPEVTQTPSHQVTQMGQEVILRCVPISNHLYFYWYRQILGQKVEFLVSFYNNEISEKSEIFDDQFSVERPDGSNFTLKIRSTKLEDSAMYFCASRLLAGGTNTGELFFGEGSRLTVL.

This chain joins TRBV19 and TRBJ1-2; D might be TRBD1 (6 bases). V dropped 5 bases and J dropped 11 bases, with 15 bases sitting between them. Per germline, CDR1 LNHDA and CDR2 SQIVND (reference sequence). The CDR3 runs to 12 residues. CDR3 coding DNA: TGTGCCAGTAGTCCTTCGGGACATCAATACACCTTC. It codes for CASSPSGHQYTF.

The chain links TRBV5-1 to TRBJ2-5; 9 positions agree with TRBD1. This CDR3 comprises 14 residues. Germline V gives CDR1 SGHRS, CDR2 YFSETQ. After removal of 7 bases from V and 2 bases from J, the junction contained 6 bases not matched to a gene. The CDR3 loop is CASGTGMGQETQYF. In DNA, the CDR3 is TGCGCCAGCGGGACAGGGATGGGGCAAGAGACCCAGTACTTC. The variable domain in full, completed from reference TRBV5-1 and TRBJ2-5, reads KAGVTQTPRYLIKTRGQQVTLSCSPISGHRSVSWYQQTPGQGLQFLFEYFSETQRNKGNFPGRFSGRQFSNSRSEMNVSTLELGDSALYLCASGTGMGQETQYFGPGTRLLVL.

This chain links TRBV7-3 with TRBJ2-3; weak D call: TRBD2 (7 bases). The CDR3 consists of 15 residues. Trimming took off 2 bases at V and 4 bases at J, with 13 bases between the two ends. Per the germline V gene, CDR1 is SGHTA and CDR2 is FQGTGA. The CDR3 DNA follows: TGTGCCAGCAGCTTAGGGGGGGCTAGCCCAGATACGCAGTATTTT. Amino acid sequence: CASSLGGASPDTQYF.

As DNA, the CDR3 is TGTGCCAGCAGCTCCACGGGCGGGGGGCCCTCCTACGAGCAGTACTTC. Encoded protein: CASSSTGGGPSYEQYF. The chain carries TRBV11-2 and TRBJ2-7; 8 bases agree with TRBD2. Germline V gives CDR1 SGHAT, CDR2 FQNNGV. The CDR3 covers 16 residues. The V segment lost 4 bases and the J segment 0 bases; nucleotides outside the gene matches: 8.

CDR3 amino acids: CASSPTGTVGHSPLHF. CDR3 sequence (DNA): TGTGCCAGCAGCCCGACCGGGACAGTGGGCCATTCACCCCTCCACTTT. The chain has TRBV13 and TRBJ1-6, with 7 bases matching TRBD1. The V segment lost 5 bases and the J segment 8 bases; nucleotides outside the gene matches: 12. Germline CDR1 and CDR2: PRHDT and FYEKMQ (reference sequence). The CDR3 consists of 16 residues.

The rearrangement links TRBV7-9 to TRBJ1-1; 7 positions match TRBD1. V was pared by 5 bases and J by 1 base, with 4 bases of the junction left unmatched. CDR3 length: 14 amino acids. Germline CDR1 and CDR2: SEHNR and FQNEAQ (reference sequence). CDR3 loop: CASSAGTENTEAFF. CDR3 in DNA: TGTGCCAGCAGCGCCGGGACAGAGAACACTGAAGCTTTCTTT.

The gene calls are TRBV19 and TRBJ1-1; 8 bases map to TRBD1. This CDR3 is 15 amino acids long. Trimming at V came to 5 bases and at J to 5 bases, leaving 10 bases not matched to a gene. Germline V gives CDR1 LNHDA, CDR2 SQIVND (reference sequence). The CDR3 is CASSARDRRWTEAFF. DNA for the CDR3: TGTGCCAGTAGTGCCCGGGACAGGAGATGGACTGAAGCTTTCTTT.

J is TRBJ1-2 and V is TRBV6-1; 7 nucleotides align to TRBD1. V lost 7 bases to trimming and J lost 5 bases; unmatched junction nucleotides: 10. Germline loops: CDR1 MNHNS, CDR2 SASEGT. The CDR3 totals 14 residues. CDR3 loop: CASTARGRGYGYTF. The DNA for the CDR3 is TGTGCCAGCACCGCAAGGGGCAGGGGGTATGGCTACACCTTC.

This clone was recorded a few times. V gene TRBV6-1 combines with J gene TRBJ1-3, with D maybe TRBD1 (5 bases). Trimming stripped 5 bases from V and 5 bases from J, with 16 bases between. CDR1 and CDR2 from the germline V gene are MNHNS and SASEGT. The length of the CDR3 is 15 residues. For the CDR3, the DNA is TGTGCCAGCAGTCCGTTGGGAGGGGAACGAAACACCATATATTTT. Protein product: CASSPLGGERNTIYF.

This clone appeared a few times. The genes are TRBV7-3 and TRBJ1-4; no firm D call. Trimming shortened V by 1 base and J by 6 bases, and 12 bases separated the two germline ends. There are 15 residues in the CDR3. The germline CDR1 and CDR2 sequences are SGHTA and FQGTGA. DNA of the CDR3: TGTGCCAGCAGCTTAAAGCGGGAATCTGATGAAAAACTGTTTTTT. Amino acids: CASSLKRESDEKLFF.

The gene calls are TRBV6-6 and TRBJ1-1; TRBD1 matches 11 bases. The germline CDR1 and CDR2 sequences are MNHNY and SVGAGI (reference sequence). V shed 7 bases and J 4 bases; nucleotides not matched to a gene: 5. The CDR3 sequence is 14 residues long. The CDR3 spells CASTRDRGGTEAFF. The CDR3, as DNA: TGTGCCAGCACCAGGGACAGGGGGGGCACTGAAGCTTTCTTT.

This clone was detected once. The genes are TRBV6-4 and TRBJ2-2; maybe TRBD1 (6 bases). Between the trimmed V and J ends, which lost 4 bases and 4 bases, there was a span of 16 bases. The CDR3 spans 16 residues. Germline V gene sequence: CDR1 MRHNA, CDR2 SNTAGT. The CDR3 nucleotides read TGTGCCAGCAGTGGGGGACATGGACCCACCACCGGGGAGCTGTTTTTT. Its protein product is CASSGGHGPTTGELFF.

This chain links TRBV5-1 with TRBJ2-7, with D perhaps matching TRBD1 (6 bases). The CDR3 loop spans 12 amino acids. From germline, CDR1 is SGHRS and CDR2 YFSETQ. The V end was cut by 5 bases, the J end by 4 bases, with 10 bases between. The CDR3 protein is CASSRQGYEQYF. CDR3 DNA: TGCGCCAGCAGTCGGCAGGGGTACGAGCAGTACTTC.

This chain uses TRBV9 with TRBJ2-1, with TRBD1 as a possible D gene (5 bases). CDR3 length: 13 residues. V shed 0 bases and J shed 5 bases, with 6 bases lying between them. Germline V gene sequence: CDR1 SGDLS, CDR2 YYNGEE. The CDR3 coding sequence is TGTGCCAGCAGCGTAGAACAGGACAATGAGCAGTTCTTC. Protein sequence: CASSVEQDNEQFF.

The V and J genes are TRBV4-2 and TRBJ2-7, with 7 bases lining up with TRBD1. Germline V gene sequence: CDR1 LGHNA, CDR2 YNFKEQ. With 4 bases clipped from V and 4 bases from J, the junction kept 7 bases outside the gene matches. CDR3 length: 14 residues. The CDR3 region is CASSLRDSGYEQYF. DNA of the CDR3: TGTGCCAGCAGCCTTCGGGACAGTGGGTACGAGCAGTACTTC.

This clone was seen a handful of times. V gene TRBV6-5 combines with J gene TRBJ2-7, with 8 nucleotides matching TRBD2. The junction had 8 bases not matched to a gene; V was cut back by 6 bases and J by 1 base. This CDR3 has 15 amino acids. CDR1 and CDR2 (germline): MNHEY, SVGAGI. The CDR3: CASSEGLGGSYEQYF. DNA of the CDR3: TGTGCCAGCAGCGAGGGACTAGGCGGGTCCTACGAGCAGTACTTC.

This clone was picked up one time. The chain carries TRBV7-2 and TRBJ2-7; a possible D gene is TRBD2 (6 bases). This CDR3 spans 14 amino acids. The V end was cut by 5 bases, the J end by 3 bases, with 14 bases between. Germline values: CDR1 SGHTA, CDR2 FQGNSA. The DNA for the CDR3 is TGTGCCAGCAGCCTAGAGAGGGACTTCTACGAGCAGTACTTC. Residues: CASSLERDFYEQYF.

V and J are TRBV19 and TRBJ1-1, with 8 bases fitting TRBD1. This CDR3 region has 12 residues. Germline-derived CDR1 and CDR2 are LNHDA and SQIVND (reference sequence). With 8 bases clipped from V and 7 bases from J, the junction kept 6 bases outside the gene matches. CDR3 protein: CASGHRGDEAFF. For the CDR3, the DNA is TGTGCCAGTGGCCACAGGGGGGATGAAGCTTTCTTT. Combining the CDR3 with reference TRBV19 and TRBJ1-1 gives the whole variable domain DGGITQSPKYLFRKEGQNVTLSCEQNLNHDAMYWYRQDPGQGLRLIYYSQIVNDFQKGDIAEGYSVSREKKESFPLTVTSAQKNPTAFYLCASGHRGDEAFFGQGTRLTVV.

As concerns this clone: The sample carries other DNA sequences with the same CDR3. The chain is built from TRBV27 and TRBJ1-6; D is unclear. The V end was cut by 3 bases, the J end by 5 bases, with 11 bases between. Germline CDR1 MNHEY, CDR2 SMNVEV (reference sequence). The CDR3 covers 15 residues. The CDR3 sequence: CASSFGRGNNSPLHF. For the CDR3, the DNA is TGTGCCAGCAGTTTCGGGAGAGGCAATAATTCACCCCTCCACTTT.

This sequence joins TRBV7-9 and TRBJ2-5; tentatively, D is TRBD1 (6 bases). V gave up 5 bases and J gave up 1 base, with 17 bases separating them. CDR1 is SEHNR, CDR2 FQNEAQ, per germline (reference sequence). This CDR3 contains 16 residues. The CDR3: CASSPSQTGFQETQYF. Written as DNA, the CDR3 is TGTGCCAGCAGCCCCAGCCAGACAGGATTCCAAGAGACCCAGTACTTC.

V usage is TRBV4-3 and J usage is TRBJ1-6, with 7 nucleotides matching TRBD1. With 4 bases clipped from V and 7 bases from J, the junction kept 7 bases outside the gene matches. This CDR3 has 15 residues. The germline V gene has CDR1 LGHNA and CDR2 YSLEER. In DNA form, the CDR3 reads TGCGCCAGCAGCCTGGACGTGGACAGGAATTCACCCCTCCACTTT. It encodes CASSLDVDRNSPLHF.

CDR3 bases: TGTGCCAGCAGTGGCGGAGAGACCCAGTACTTC. Its translation: CASSGGETQYF. The V call is TRBV2, the J call TRBJ2-5; D gene ambiguous. The CDR3 has 11 residues. Trimming cost V 4 bases and J 4 bases, with 4 bases left between them. In germline, CDR1 is SNHLY, CDR2 FYNNEI.

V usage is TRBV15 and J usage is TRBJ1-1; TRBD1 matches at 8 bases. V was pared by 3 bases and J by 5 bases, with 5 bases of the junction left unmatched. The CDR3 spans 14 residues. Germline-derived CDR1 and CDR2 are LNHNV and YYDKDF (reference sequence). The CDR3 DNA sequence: TGTGCCACCAGCAGCGGACAGGGAAGGACTGAAGCTTTCTTT. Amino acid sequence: CATSSGQGRTEAFF.

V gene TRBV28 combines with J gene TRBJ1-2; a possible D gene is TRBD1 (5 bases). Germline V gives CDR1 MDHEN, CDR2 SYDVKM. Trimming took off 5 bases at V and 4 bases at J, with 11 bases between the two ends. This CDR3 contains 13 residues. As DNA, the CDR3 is TGTGCCAGCAGTACCGGGACTGCCTATGGCTACACCTTC. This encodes CASSTGTAYGYTF.

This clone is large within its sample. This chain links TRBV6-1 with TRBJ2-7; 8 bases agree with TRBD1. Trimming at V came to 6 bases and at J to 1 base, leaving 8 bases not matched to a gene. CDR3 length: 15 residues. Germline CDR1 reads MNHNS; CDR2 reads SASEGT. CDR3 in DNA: TGTGCCAGCAGCCCCCGAGACAGGGGTTCCTACGAGCAGTACTTC. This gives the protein CASSPRDRGSYEQYF.

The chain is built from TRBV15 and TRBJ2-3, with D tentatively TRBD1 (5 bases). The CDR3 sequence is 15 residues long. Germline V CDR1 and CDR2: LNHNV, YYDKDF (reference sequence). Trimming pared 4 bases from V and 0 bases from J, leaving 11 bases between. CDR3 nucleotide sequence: TGTGCCACCAGCATAGGGGAACAGAGCACAGATACGCAGTATTTT. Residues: CATSIGEQSTDTQYF.

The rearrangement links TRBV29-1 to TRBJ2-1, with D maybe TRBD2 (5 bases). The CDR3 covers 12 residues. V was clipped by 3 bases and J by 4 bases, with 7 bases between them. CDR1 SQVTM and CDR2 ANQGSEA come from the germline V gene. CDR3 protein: CSVDGEYNEQFF. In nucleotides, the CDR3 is TGCAGCGTTGACGGGGAATACAATGAGCAGTTCTTC.

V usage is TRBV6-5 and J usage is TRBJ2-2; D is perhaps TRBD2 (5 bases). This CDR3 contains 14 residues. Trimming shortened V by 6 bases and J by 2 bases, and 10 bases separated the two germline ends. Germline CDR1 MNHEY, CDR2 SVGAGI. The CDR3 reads CASRTGTNTGELFF. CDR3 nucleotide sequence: TGTGCCAGCAGAACGGGAACTAACACCGGGGAGCTGTTTTTT.

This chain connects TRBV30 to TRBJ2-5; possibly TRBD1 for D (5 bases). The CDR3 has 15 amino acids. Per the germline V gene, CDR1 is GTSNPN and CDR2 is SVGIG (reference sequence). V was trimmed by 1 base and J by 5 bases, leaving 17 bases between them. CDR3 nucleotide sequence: TGTGCCTGGAGTGCGGGTACAGGCGAGAGGGAGACCCAGTACTTC. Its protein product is CAWSAGTGERETQYF.

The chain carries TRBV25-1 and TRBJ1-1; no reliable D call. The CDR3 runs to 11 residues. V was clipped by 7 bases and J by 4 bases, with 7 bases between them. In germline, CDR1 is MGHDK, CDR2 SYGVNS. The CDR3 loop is CASTAITEAFF. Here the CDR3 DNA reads TGTGCCAGCACAGCGATCACTGAAGCTTTCTTT.

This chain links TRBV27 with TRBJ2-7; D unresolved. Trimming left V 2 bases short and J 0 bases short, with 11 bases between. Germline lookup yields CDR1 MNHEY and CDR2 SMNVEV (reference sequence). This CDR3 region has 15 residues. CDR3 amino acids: CASSLRRNPSYEQYF. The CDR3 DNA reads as TGTGCCAGCAGTTTACGCAGGAACCCCTCCTACGAGCAGTACTTC.